The clone carrying this T cell receptor beta chain turned up a few times. This sample was taken from a study of human T cells and chemical hapten exposure. The overall study: The cohort included alopecia areata under or over 50% scalp, totalis and universalis.

A single record per CDR3 protein comes from TCRdb applying MiXCR to the RACE reads. The repertoire holds 80,000 to 95,000 distinct CDR3 sequences, with approximately 11% as singletons. The time point: patch test 2, 6 weeks after DPC sensitization. Treatment in this sample: therapeutic diphenylcyclopropenone sensitization with weekly scalp DPC. Donors, patients with alopecia ranging from 18 to 70 years old and judged suitable for DPC, provided samples. CDR1 KGHSH and CDR2 LQKENI come from the germline V gene. Trimming left V 5 bases short and J 0 bases short, with 10 bases between. The CDR3 covers 14 residues.

The V call is TRBV18, the J call TRBJ2-5, with D perhaps assigned TRBD1 or TRBD2 (5 bases each). Sequenced here: whole blood, sampled in connection with sensitization to the hapten diphenylcyclopropenone (DPC). The origin of this receptor is a man aged 35-49 years with alopecia areata. Some clones in this sample may be carry-over from other donors' samples. This CDR3 reads CASSSGRNQETQYF. CDR3 nucleotide sequence: TGTGCCAGCTCATCGGGACGGAACCAAGAGACCCAGTACTTC.